This T cell receptor beta chain was identified during a study of blood T cell repertoires in COVID-19. Looking at the study overall: Spain, Italy and the United States supplied samples that represented acute and convalescent COVID-19. Nucleic acid was either cDNA or gDNA, and it came from T cells, B-cell-depleted T cells, or PBMCs.

Trimming left V 6 bases short and J 7 bases short, with 16 bases between. This CDR3 has 14 residues. CDR1 LGHNT and CDR2 FRNRAP come from the germline V gene. Authors' analysis steps: Amplified reference gene primers provided the basis for estimating nucleated cell counts. Sequencing used immunoSEQ multiplex PCR; TCRdb keeps in-frame clones, though not all of them. V, J and clone size reflect that table, while D and trimming were determined from the DNA. Among about 29,000 clones listed, more than 70% were seen once. The sequencing input was peripheral blood. J is TRBJ1-3 and V is TRBV12-5, with D perhaps TRBD1 (6 bases). The origin of this receptor is a man aged 80 or over with active COVID-19. CDR3 loop: CASGSGQRGNTIYF. The CDR3 DNA follows: TGTGCTAGTGGATCGGGACAACGAGGGAACACCATATATTTT.